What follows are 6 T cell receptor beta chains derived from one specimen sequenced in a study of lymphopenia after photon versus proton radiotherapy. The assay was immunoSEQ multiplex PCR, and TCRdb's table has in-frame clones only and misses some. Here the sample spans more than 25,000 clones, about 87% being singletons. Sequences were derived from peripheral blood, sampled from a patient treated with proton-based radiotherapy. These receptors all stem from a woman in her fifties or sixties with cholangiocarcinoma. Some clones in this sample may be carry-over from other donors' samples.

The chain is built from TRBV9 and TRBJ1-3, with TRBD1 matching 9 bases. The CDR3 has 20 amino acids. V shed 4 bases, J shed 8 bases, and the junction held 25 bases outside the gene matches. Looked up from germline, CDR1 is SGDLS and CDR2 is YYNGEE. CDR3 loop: CASSYKNLGQGIARIYTIYF. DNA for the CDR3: TGTGCCAGCAGCTACAAAAATTTAGGACAGGGGATCGCCCGAATTTACACCATATATTTT.

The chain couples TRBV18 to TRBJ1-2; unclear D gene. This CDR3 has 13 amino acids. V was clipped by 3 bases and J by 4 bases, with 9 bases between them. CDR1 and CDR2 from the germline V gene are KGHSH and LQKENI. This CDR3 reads CASSPSEGYGYTF. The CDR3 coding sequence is TGTGCCAGCTCACCCAGCGAAGGCTATGGCTACACCTTC.

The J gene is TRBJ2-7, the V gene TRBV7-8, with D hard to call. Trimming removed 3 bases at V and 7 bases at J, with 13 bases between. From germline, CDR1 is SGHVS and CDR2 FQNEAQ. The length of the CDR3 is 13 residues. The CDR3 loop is CASSFGLHVEQYF. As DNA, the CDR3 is TGTGCCAGCAGCTTTGGGCTCCATGTGGAGCAGTACTTC.

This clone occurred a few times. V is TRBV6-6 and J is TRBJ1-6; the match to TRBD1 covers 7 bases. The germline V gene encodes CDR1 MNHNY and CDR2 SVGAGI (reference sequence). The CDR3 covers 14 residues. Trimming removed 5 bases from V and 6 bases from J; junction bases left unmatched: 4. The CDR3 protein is CASSRDRVNSPLHF. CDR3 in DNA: TGTGCCAGCAGTCGTGACAGGGTTAATTCACCCCTCCACTTT.

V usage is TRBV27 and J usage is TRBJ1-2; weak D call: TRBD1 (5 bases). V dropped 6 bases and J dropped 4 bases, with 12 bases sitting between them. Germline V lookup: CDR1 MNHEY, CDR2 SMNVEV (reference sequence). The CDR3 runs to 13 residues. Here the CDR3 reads CASSPGTFYGYTF. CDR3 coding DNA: TGTGCCAGCAGCCCCGGGACTTTCTATGGCTACACCTTC.

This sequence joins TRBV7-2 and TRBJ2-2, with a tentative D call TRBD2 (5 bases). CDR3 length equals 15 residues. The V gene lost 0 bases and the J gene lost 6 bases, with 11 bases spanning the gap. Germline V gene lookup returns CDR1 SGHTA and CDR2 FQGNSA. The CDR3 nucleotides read TGTGCCAGCAGCTTAGCCCGGGGTCTCTCCGGGGAGCTGTTTTTT. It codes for CASSLARGLSGELFF.